These 29 T cell receptor beta chains originate from one sample sequenced in a study of T cell responses to AZD1222 COVID-19 vaccine. Sequencing used immunoSEQ multiplex PCR; TCRdb keeps in-frame clones, though not all of them. The repertoire holds fewer than 120,000 clones, with nearly 90% as singletons. The sample was peripheral blood, taken on day 0 of AZD1222 vaccination. The receptors derive from an adult in good health.

The CDR3: CASSDINRVRGETQYF. CDR3 in DNA: TGTGCCAGCAGTGATATAAATCGGGTCCGTGGGGAGACCCAGTACTTC. V and J are TRBV2 and TRBJ2-5; D is uncertain. The CDR3 runs to 16 residues. Germline V gene sequence: CDR1 SNHLY, CDR2 FYNNEI. V lost 3 bases and J lost 5, with 19 bases in between.

This clone showed up just a few times. V usage is TRBV7-9 and J usage is TRBJ1-4, with no clear D. Germline CDR1 and CDR2: SEHNR and FQNEAQ (reference sequence). CDR3 length equals 14 residues. V dropped 3 bases and J dropped 5 bases, with 10 bases sitting between them. The CDR3 here is CASSFGESNEKLFF. CDR3 DNA: TGTGCCAGCAGCTTCGGAGAAAGCAATGAAAAACTGTTTTTT.

This clone showed up just once. CDR3 region: CASSLVGDDRYTF. Written as DNA, the CDR3 is TGTGCCAGCAGCTTGGTAGGGGATGATCGCTACACCTTC. The chain is built from TRBV5-4 and TRBJ1-2, with D possibly matching TRBD1 (5 bases). The CDR3 is 13 amino acids. Per the germline V gene, CDR1 is SGHNT and CDR2 is YYREEE (reference sequence). V was shortened by 0 bases and J by 9 bases, with 12 bases between the two germline ends.

There are a few counts of this clone. This chain joins TRBV24-1 and TRBJ2-3; 11 bases match TRBD2. V was pared by 3 bases and J by 3 bases, with 4 bases of the junction left unmatched. Per germline, CDR1 KGHDR and CDR2 SFDVKD. CDR3 length: 16 amino acids. This chain's CDR3 is CATSDDTSGGTDTQYF. The CDR3 coding sequence is TGTGCCACCAGTGATGATACTAGCGGGGGAACAGATACGCAGTATTTT.

This rearrangement joins TRBV24-1 to TRBJ1-3; no firm D call. The V end was cut by 9 bases, the J end by 0 bases, with 8 bases between. Germline V gives CDR1 KGHDR, CDR2 SFDVKD. This CDR3 contains 13 residues. CDR3 sequence reads: CATFPDSGNTIYF. In DNA, the CDR3 is TGTGCCACCTTCCCAGACTCTGGAAACACCATATATTTT.

This chain joins TRBV7-3 and TRBJ1-2; 8 bases fit TRBD1. Germline values: CDR1 SGHTA, CDR2 FQGTGA. The CDR3 contains 13 residues. With 5 bases clipped from V and 6 bases from J, the junction kept 5 bases outside the gene matches. The CDR3: CASSDGQGNGYTF. CDR3 DNA: TGTGCCAGCAGCGACGGACAGGGCAATGGCTACACCTTC.

The chain combines TRBV24-1 with TRBJ2-1; 14 nucleotides agree with TRBD2. The germline CDR1 and CDR2 sequences are KGHDR and SFDVKD. The CDR3 is 19 residues long. After removal of 10 bases from V and 0 bases from J, the junction contained 13 bases not matched to a gene. The CDR3 region has the DNA TGTGCCACGGGGGTAGCGGGGGGACTAGCGGGAGACTCCTACAATGAGCAGTTCTTC. Its translation: CATGVAGGLAGDSYNEQFF.

CDR3 in amino acids: CASSPHGPQETQYF. The CDR3 DNA reads as TGTGCCAGCAGCCCCCATGGCCCGCAAGAGACCCAGTACTTC. The gene calls are TRBV7-3 and TRBJ2-5; D not certain. Trimming left V 5 bases short and J 2 bases short, with 12 bases between. In germline, CDR1 is SGHTA, CDR2 FQGTGA. The CDR3 runs 14 residues.

This chain joins TRBV7-2 and TRBJ2-7; TRBD1 matches at 12 bases. There are 14 residues in the CDR3. The trim removed 5 bases at V and 7 bases at J, leaving 6 bases unmatched. Germline V gene data show CDR1 as SGHTA and CDR2 as FQGNSA. CDR3: CASSRGQGAWEQYF. Here the CDR3 DNA reads TGTGCCAGCAGCCGGGGACAGGGGGCATGGGAGCAGTACTTC.

The J gene is TRBJ2-1, the V gene TRBV18; possibly TRBD1 for D (6 bases). Trimming took 2 bases from V and 1 from J, leaving 9 bases between them. This CDR3 spans 15 amino acids. Germline V gene data show CDR1 as KGHSH and CDR2 as LQKENI. The CDR3 here is CASSPGGDSYNEQFF. The CDR3 bases are TGTGCCAGCTCACCAGGGGGCGATTCCTACAATGAGCAGTTCTTC.

The V and J genes are TRBV19 and TRBJ1-1; D might be TRBD1 (5 bases). Trimming removed 5 bases at V and 0 bases at J, with 10 bases between. This CDR3 has 14 amino acids. CDR1 and CDR2 from the germline V gene are LNHDA and SQIVND (reference sequence). CDR3 sequence reads: CASSPTAMNTEAFF. The CDR3 DNA reads as TGTGCCAGTAGTCCGACAGCCATGAACACTGAAGCTTTCTTT. Complete variable domain (other parts from reference TRBV19 and TRBJ1-1): DGGITQSPKYLFRKEGQNVTLSCEQNLNHDAMYWYRQDPGQGLRLIYYSQIVNDFQKGDIAEGYSVSREKKESFPLTVTSAQKNPTAFYLCASSPTAMNTEAFFGQGTRLTVV.

The genes are TRBV7-3 and TRBJ1-1, with 8 bases lining up with TRBD1. This CDR3 region has 14 residues. J gave up 3 bases and V 6 bases, and 6 bases lay outside the gene matches. Looked up from germline, CDR1 is SGHTA and CDR2 is FQGTGA. The CDR3 here is CASRTTGGDTEAFF. The CDR3 bases are TGTGCCAGCAGGACTACAGGGGGGGACACTGAAGCTTTCTTT.

The gene calls are TRBV9 and TRBJ1-5; 10 nucleotides align to TRBD1. The CDR3 covers 15 residues. In germline, CDR1 is SGDLS, CDR2 YYNGEE. V was clipped by 0 bases and J by 7 bases; unmatched bases: 4. As DNA, the CDR3 is TGTGCCAGCAGCGTAGGGGGACAGGGGCTACAGCCCCAGCATTTT. Translating gives CASSVGGQGLQPQHF.

The chain uses TRBV7-3 and TRBJ1-1; D is unresolved. CDR1 is SGHTA, CDR2 FQGTGA, per germline. This CDR3 spans 15 amino acids. Deletions cut 1 base from V and 1 base from J, with 10 bases between. DNA for the CDR3: TGTGCCAGCAGCTTAAGTGGACTGTCGAACACTGAAGCTTTCTTT. This translates into CASSLSGLSNTEAFF. Drawing the rest from reference TRBV7-3 and TRBJ1-1, the complete variable domain is GAGVSQTPSNKVTEKGKYVELRCDPISGHTALYWYRQSLGQGPEFLIYFQGTGAADDSGLPNDRFFAVRPEGSVSTLKIQRTERGDSAVYLCASSLSGLSNTEAFFGQGTRLTVV.

The chain employs TRBV11-3 and TRBJ2-2; 7 bases fit TRBD2. V shed 5 bases and J 3 bases; nucleotides not matched to a gene: 3. This CDR3 is built from 14 residues. Germline CDR1 SGHNT, CDR2 YENEEA. CDR3 sequence: CASSPGRDTGELFF. The DNA for the CDR3 is TGTGCCAGCAGCCCTGGGAGGGACACCGGGGAGCTGTTTTTT.

V gene TRBV2 combines with J gene TRBJ1-6; 9 nucleotides agree with TRBD1. V lost 8 bases and J lost 10; bases outside the gene matches: 6. The CDR3 loop spans 13 amino acids. Germline-derived CDR1 and CDR2 are SNHLY and FYNNEI. The CDR3 protein is CASQQGASSPLHF. CDR3 bases: TGTGCCAGCCAACAGGGGGCTAGCTCACCCCTCCACTTT.

With respect to this clone: Additional DNA sequences in this sample encode the identical CDR3. The chain uses TRBV5-1 and TRBJ2-7; D gene uncertain. This CDR3 is built from 14 residues. Trimming removed 0 bases from V and 2 bases from J, with 9 bases in between. CDR1 and CDR2 from the germline V gene are SGHRS and YFSETQ. CDR3 DNA: TGCGCCAGCAGCTTGGCGGCCGGAGCCTACGAGCAGTACTTC. Its protein product is CASSLAAGAYEQYF.

The V call is TRBV11-3, the J call TRBJ2-2; 9 bases align to TRBD1. CDR1 is SGHNT, CDR2 YENEEA, per germline. The CDR3 extends over 15 amino acids. Losses at the gene ends were 4 bases for V and 4 bases for J; bases not matched to a gene: 4. The CDR3 loop is CASSSRTGATGELFF. As DNA, the CDR3 is TGTGCCAGCAGCTCACGGACAGGGGCCACCGGGGAGCTGTTTTTT.

The rearrangement links TRBV28 to TRBJ1-1; D is perhaps TRBD1 (6 bases). This CDR3 contains 14 residues. Germline CDR1 is MDHEN and CDR2 is SYDVKM. The V and J ends lost 4 bases and 11 bases respectively, with 20 bases between them. The CDR3 region has the DNA TGTGCCAGCAGTTGGACTCGGGGGGCGAGAGGTGCTTTCTTT. As protein: CASSWTRGARGAFF.

This clone was found once. J is TRBJ1-6 and V is TRBV5-1; D is unresolved. The CDR3 covers 15 residues. Trimming removed 4 bases at V and 0 bases at J, with 8 bases between. CDR1 is SGHRS, CDR2 YFSETQ, per germline. CDR3 in DNA: TGCGCCAGCAGCGAACATAGCTCCTATAATTCACCCCTCCACTTT. As protein: CASSEHSSYNSPLHF.

This chain joins TRBV5-1 and TRBJ2-3; TRBD2 matches at 8 bases. V was pared by 4 bases and J by 6 bases, with 13 bases of the junction left unmatched. This CDR3 is built from 16 residues. CDR1 is SGHRS, CDR2 YFSETQ, per germline. The CDR3 region has the DNA TGCGCCAGCAGCCCGGTACGCGGGGGGCCTTCGGATACGCAGTATTTT. It is translated as CASSPVRGGPSDTQYF.

The chain carries TRBV11-2 and TRBJ2-2, with 8 nucleotides matching TRBD1. CDR3 length: 14 amino acids. Losses at the gene ends were 7 bases for V and 4 bases for J; bases not matched to a gene: 5. Germline V gives CDR1 SGHAT, CDR2 FQNNGV. This CDR3 reads CASTSTGVTGELFF. The CDR3 bases are TGTGCCAGCACCTCGACAGGGGTCACCGGGGAGCTGTTTTTT.

This clone appeared once. This chain connects TRBV7-6 to TRBJ2-7; 12 bases are a match to TRBD2. CDR1 SGHVS and CDR2 FNYEAQ come from the germline V gene. This CDR3 has 16 residues. Unmatched junction bases numbered 11, after V lost 5 bases and J lost 6 bases. CDR3 protein: CASSPNRLAGVFEQYF. Written as DNA, the CDR3 is TGTGCCAGCAGCCCGAATCGACTAGCGGGAGTCTTCGAGCAGTACTTC.

A few counts support this clone. The genes are TRBV28 and TRBJ1-5; 9 bases are a match to TRBD1. Germline V CDR1 and CDR2: MDHEN, SYDVKM. The CDR3 loop spans 13 amino acids. Losses at the gene ends were 8 bases for V and 5 bases for J; bases not matched to a gene: 4. CDR3 amino acids: CASHRGQDQPQHF. DNA for the CDR3: TGTGCCAGCCACAGGGGGCAAGATCAGCCCCAGCATTTT.

Written as DNA, the CDR3 is TGTGCCAGCAGCCGGGTCAATGAGCAGTTCTTC. Protein: CASSRVNEQFF. The chain joins TRBV5-8 to TRBJ2-1; no clear D. The CDR3 extends over 11 amino acids. CDR1 is SGHTS and CDR2 is YDEGEE in the germline V gene. Trimming removed 4 bases from V and 6 bases from J, with 5 bases in between.

The chain links TRBV7-9 to TRBJ2-1, with D perhaps matching TRBD2 (6 bases). CDR1 and CDR2 (germline): SEHNR, FQNEAQ (reference sequence). Trimming removed 2 bases from V and 7 bases from J, with 15 bases in between. This CDR3 has 15 amino acids. The CDR3 here is CASSLREVPGNEQFF. CDR3 DNA sequence: TGTGCCAGCAGCTTAAGGGAGGTTCCAGGGAATGAGCAGTTCTTC.

V usage is TRBV7-2 and J usage is TRBJ2-1, with no clear D. V was pared by 5 bases and J by 2 bases, with 4 bases between. The CDR3 has 12 residues. The germline V gene encodes CDR1 SGHTA and CDR2 FQGNSA. CDR3 coding DNA: TGTGCCAGCAGCCGGCCCTACAATGAGCAGTTCTTC. It is translated as CASSRPYNEQFF.

CDR3 sequence (DNA): TGTGCCAGCAGCTGGACTAGCGGGAGTTACCACGAGCAGTACTTC. Its translation is CASSWTSGSYHEQYF. The rearrangement joins TRBV27 to TRBJ2-7, with TRBD2 matching 13 bases. The germline CDR1 and CDR2 sequences are MNHEY and SMNVEV (reference sequence). J lost 5 bases, V lost 6 bases, and 7 bases had no gene match. The CDR3 contains 15 residues.

The chain links TRBV7-3 to TRBJ1-6, with 9 bases identical to TRBD1. Germline lookup yields CDR1 SGHTA and CDR2 FQGTGA. This CDR3 region has 14 residues. The junction had 5 bases not matched to a gene; V was cut back by 5 bases and J by 9 bases. The CDR3 region has the DNA TGTGCCAGCAGCAGGGGACAGGGAAGTTCACCCCTCCACTTT. As protein: CASSRGQGSSPLHF.